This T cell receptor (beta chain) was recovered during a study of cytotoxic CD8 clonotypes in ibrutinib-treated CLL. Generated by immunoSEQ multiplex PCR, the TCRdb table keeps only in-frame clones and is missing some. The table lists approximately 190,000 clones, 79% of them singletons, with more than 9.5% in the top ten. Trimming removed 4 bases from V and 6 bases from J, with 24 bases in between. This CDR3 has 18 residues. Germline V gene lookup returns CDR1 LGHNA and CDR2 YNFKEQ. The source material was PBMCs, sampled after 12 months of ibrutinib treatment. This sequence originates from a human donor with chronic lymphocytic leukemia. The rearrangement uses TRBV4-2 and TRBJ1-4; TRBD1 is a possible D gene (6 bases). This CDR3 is CASSLSRGGTAPDEKLFF. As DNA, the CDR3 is TGTGCCAGCAGCCTGTCCAGGGGTGGAACGGCCCCGGATGAAAAACTGTTTTTT.